These 9 T cell receptor beta chains were all obtained from the same sample, sequenced in a study of cytomegalovirus exposure and HLA in healthy donors. Data came from immunoSEQ multiplex PCR; TCRdb stores just in-frame clones and leaves some out. The repertoire holds some 170,000 clones, with around nine tenths as singletons. The material sequenced was PBMCs. The receptors were gathered from a man between 18 and 35 years old in good health and CMV-seropositive.

J is TRBJ1-1 and V is TRBV7-9; TRBD1 agrees at 11 bases. The CDR3 contains 18 residues. Germline loops: CDR1 SEHNR, CDR2 FQNEAQ (reference sequence). V shed 3 bases, J shed 2 bases, and the junction held 11 bases outside the gene matches. The CDR3 sequence is CASSFGTGGIERNTEAFF. CDR3 bases: TGTGCCAGCAGCTTTGGGACAGGGGGAATCGAGCGAAACACTGAAGCTTTCTTT. The full variable domain, its missing parts supplied by reference TRBV7-9 and TRBJ1-1, is DTGVSQNPRHKITKRGQNVTFRCDPISEHNRLYWYRQTLGQGPEFLTYFQNEAQLEKSRLLSDRFSAERPKGSFSTLEIQRTEQGDSAMYLCASSFGTGGIERNTEAFFGQGTRLTVV.

The rearrangement uses TRBV18 and TRBJ2-6; no clear D. V was shortened by 3 bases and J by 4 bases, with 4 bases between the two germline ends. Germline V gene sequence: CDR1 KGHSH, CDR2 LQKENI. The CDR3 runs 13 residues. CDR3 bases: TGTGCCAGCTCACCCACAGGGGCCAACGTCCTGACTTTC. Its protein product is CASSPTGANVLTF.

The V and J genes are TRBV27 and TRBJ1-1; unclear D gene. CDR1 is MNHEY, CDR2 SMNVEV, per germline (reference sequence). The CDR3 loop spans 13 amino acids. Trimming stripped 2 bases from V and 1 base from J, with 5 bases between. This CDR3 is CASSLAGNTEAFF. CDR3 in DNA: TGTGCCAGCAGTTTAGCGGGGAACACTGAAGCTTTCTTT.

The J gene is TRBJ2-1, the V gene TRBV7-9, with TRBD1 as a possible D gene (6 bases). The CDR3 covers 15 residues. Trimming took off 5 bases at V and 3 bases at J, with 14 bases between the two ends. In germline, CDR1 is SEHNR, CDR2 FQNEAQ (reference sequence). The DNA of the CDR3 is TGTGCCAGCAGCCCCCGACAGGTCCTCTACAATGAGCAGTTCTTC. Its protein product is CASSPRQVLYNEQFF.

This chain links TRBV4-1 with TRBJ2-7; TRBD1 agrees at 7 bases. The germline gives CDR1 MGHRA, CDR2 YSYEKL. The CDR3 sequence is 15 residues long. Losses at the gene ends were 0 bases for V and 5 bases for J; bases not matched to a gene: 7. CDR3: CASSQETGLKDEQYF. In DNA form, the CDR3 reads TGCGCCAGCAGCCAAGAGACAGGGTTAAAGGACGAGCAGTACTTC.

This clone was counted a single time. The chain is built from TRBV10-3 and TRBJ1-1; 10 bases map to TRBD1. Trimming cost V 5 bases and J 3 bases; bases outside gene matches: 6. Germline lookup yields CDR1 ENHRY and CDR2 SYGVKD. The CDR3 covers 15 residues. This CDR3 is CAISRQGAKDTEAFF. As DNA, the CDR3 is TGTGCCATCAGTCGACAGGGGGCTAAAGACACTGAAGCTTTCTTT.

The rearrangement links TRBV4-1 to TRBJ1-6, with a tentative D call TRBD1 (5 bases). This CDR3 has 14 amino acids. Trimming pared 4 bases from V and 7 bases from J, leaving 11 bases between. Germline CDR1 reads MGHRA; CDR2 reads YSYEKL. CDR3 protein: CASSPRGKNSPLHF. The DNA of the CDR3 is TGCGCCAGCAGCCCTAGGGGAAAGAATTCACCCCTCCACTTT.

Remarks on this clone: The sample contains more than one DNA sequence encoding this CDR3. V gene TRBV5-1 combines with J gene TRBJ1-1; no reliable D call. Trimming pared 0 bases from V and 1 base from J, leaving 7 bases between. Germline values: CDR1 SGHRS, CDR2 YFSETQ. The CDR3 sequence is 14 residues long. The CDR3 here is CASSLAGENTEAFF. The CDR3 nucleotides are TGCGCCAGCAGCTTGGCCGGGGAGAACACTGAAGCTTTCTTT.

The J gene is TRBJ2-5, the V gene TRBV2; possible D gene TRBD2, 5 bases. Trimming left V 5 bases short and J 3 bases short, with 10 bases between. The germline CDR1 and CDR2 sequences are SNHLY and FYNNEI. The CDR3 extends over 13 amino acids. CDR3 region: CASSTDYKETQYF. The DNA for the CDR3 is TGTGCCAGCAGTACAGACTACAAAGAGACCCAGTACTTC.